This record looks at one TCR beta chain sequence and its context. Its antigen is unknown. There are no base qualities to consult, and no much larger clone falls within one base. The roughly 39 donors, aged about 6 to 100 years, were systemically healthy Caucasian individuals from Russia. Approximately 10 milliliters of peripheral blood were collected from each donor into EDTA-treated Vacutainer tubes. Ficoll-Paque density-gradient centrifugation was used to isolate PBMCs, with at least 6.5 million per sample. Total RNA, at least 5 micrograms per sample, was extracted from PBMCs with Trizol reagent. For every donor, an aliquot of PBMCs went through flow cytometry to measure the percentages of naive CD45RAhigh/CD27high T cells. The CDR3, cysteine through phenylalanine, is 12 amino acids long. Here the CDR3 DNA is all that survives: 36 bases in frame from base 1. The V end loses 3 bases and the J end loses 4 bases, and a stretch of 9 bases separates them. CDR1 DFQATT and CDR2 SNEGSKA are derived from the germline V gene (reference sequence).

The sample belongs to a study of blood T cells in healthy people across ages (dated by TCRdb to 2015 to 2017). Study-wide context: In model experiments, roughly one uniquely barcoded TCR beta cDNA molecule per two T cells was captured by template switching. The study analyzed two additional independent replicas of 1 million unique cDNA reads from the same blood draw for two donors, one aged 18 to 29 and one aged 80 or older. Using deep sequencing normalized with unique cDNA molecular identifiers, the study measured how TCR beta repertoire diversity changes with age. Donors of different ages were randomly distributed across sequencing lanes to avoid experimental bias. Donors were grouped into four age groups: young (average approximately 16 years), middle-aged (39), aged (around 66) and long-lived (approximately 75). General conclusions and limits of the study: Estimates of total diversity based on one million sequenced T cells were considered lower bounds and underestimates. Because donor CMV infection status was unknown, age-related changes in expanded clonotypes were potentially confounded. Since profiling was done on bulk unsorted PBMCs, naive and antigen-experienced compartments could not be conclusively compared. Compared with the aged group, the long-lived group had more naive CD4+ T cells, fewer expanded clones and increased TCR diversity, a pattern suggesting age selection. There was a strong correlation between observed TCR beta diversity and the percentage of naive T cells measured by flow cytometry. Observed TCR beta diversity per million T cells fell roughly linearly with age, and a significant reduction was already apparent by age roughly 41.

The method was 5' RACE. TCRdb shows the sequencer as Illumina HiSeq 2500. The second PCR ran for roughly 7 to 12 cycles and used a J-beta primer mix along with a sample-barcoded 5' primer. A unique molecular identifier was introduced onto each TCR beta cDNA molecule by a template-switch 5' adaptor carrying 12 random nucleotides. Each sample yielded at least 3 million CDR3-containing paired-end reads. First-strand cDNA synthesis was performed from all RNA using the Mint cDNA synthesis kit, with priming by a TRBC-specific oligonucleotide. All cDNA was treated with uracil-DNA glycosylase and then went through a first 18-cycle PCR with the universal primers M1SS and BC2_uni_R. The original pipeline was this. Normalization of each sample was performed by random selection of 1 million high-quality reads, each carrying a distinct molecular identifier. Reads sharing molecular identifiers were discarded rather than binned into consensus sequences. MiTCR, set to a Q25 quality threshold and the strictest error-elimination algorithm, was used for CDR3 identification, clonotype clustering and error correction. Lower-bound total TCR beta diversity was estimated with a nonparametric unseen species model using Euler transformation. Through fastp at Q25 and MiXCR, TCRdb rebuilt clones from the public reads, retaining in-frame beta chains. Each entry is one CDR3 protein sequence, shown with its most common DNA and genes. The V and J calls and clone size are TCRdb's, not the authors'. This sample is represented by over 600,000 distinct CDR3 sequences; approximately 40% of them were singletons. Roughly 30% of the sample goes to the ten largest clones.

The rearranged segments are TRBV20-1 and TRBJ2-5, with TRBD1 tentatively as D gene (5 bases match). This clonotype was obtained from a man older than 75 in good health. The sequenced sample consisted of blood. The CDR3 protein is CSASQGLETQYF. The DNA is as follows: TGCAGTGCTAGTCAGGGCTTAGAGACCCAGTACTTC.